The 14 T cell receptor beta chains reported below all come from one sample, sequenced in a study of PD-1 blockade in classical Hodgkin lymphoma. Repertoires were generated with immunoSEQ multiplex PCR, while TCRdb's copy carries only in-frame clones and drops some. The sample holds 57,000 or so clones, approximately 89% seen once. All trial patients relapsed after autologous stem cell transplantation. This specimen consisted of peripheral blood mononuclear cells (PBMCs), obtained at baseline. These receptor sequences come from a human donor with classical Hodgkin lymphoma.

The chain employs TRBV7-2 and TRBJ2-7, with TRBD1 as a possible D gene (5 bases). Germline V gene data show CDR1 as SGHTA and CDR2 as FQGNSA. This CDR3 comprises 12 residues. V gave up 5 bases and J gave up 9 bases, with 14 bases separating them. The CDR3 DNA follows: TGTGCCAGCAGCCAAGATCAGGGTACGCAGTACTTC. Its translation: CASSQDQGTQYF.

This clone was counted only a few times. As DNA, the CDR3 is TGTGCTAGTGGTAATAGTCCCGGGGAGCTGTTTTTT. This gives the protein CASGNSPGELFF. The chain joins TRBV12-5 to TRBJ2-2; D is unclear. This CDR3 spans 12 amino acids. V lost 5 bases and J 6 bases, leaving 7 bases between the germline ends. Per the germline V gene, CDR1 is LGHNT and CDR2 is FRNRAP.

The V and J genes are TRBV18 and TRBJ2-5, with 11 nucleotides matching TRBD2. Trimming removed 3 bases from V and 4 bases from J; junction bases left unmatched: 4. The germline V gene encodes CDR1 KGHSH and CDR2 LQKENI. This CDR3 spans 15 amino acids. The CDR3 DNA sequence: TGTGCCAGCTCACCGGGGACTAGCGGCTTAGAGACCCAGTACTTC. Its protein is CASSPGTSGLETQYF.

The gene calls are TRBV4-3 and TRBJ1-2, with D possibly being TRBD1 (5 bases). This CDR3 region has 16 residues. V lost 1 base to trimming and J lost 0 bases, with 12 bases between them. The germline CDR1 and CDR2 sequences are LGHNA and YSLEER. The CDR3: CASSQVSPGTNYGYTF. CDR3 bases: TGCGCCAGCAGCCAAGTCTCGCCAGGGACTAACTATGGCTACACCTTC.

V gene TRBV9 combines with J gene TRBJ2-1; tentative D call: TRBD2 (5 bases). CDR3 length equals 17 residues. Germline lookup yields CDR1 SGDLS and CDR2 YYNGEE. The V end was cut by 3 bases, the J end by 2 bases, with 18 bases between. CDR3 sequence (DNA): TGTGCCAGCAGCGCCACCGCCCGGACTGGAACCTACAATGAGCAGTTCTTC. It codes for CASSATARTGTYNEQFF.

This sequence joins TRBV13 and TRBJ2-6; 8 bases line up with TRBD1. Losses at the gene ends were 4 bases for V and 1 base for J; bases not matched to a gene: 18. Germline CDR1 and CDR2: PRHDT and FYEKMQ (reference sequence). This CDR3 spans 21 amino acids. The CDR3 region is CASSSRAPPGQAFSGANVLTF. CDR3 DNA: TGTGCCAGCAGCTCTCGGGCCCCACCGGGACAGGCCTTTTCTGGGGCCAACGTCCTGACTTTC.

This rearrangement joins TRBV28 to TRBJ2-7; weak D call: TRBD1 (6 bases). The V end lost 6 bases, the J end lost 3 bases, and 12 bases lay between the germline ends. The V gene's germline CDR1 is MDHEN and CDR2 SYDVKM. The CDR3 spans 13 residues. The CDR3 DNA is TGTGCCAGCAGCCCGGGACAAGTCTACGAGCAGTACTTC. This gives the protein CASSPGQVYEQYF.

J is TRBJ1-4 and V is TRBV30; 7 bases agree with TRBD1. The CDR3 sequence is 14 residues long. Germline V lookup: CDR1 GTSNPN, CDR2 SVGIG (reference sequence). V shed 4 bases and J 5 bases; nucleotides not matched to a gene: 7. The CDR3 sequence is CAWNPGTENEKLFF. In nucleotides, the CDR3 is TGTGCCTGGAACCCCGGGACAGAGAATGAAAAACTGTTTTTT.

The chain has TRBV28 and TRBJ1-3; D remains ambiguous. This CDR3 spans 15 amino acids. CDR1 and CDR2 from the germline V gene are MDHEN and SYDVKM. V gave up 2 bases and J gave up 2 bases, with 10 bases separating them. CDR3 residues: CASSLAGEAGNTIYF. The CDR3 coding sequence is TGTGCCAGCAGTTTAGCCGGAGAAGCTGGAAACACCATATATTTT.

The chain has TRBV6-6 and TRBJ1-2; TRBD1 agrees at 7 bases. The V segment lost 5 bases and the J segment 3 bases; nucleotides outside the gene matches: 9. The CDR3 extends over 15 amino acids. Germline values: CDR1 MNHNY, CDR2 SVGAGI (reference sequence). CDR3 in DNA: TGTGCCAGCAGTGCCGGGACAGACTACCACTATGGCTACACCTTC. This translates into CASSAGTDYHYGYTF.

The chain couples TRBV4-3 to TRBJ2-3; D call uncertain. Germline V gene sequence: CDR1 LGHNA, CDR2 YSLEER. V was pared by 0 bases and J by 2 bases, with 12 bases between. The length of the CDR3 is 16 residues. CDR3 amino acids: CASSQDINWFTDTQYF. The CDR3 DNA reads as TGCGCCAGCAGCCAAGATATTAACTGGTTCACAGATACGCAGTATTTT.

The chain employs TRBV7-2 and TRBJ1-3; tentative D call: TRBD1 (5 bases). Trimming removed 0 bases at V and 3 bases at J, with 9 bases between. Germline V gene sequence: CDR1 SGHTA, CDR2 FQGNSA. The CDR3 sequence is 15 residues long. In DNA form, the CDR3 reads TGTGCCAGCAGCTTAGCGGGGGGTGTTGGAAACACCATATATTTT. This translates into CASSLAGGVGNTIYF. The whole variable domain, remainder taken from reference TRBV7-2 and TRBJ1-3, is GAGVSQSPSNKVTEKGKDVELRCDPISGHTALYWYRQSLGQGLEFLIYFQGNSAPDKSGLPSDRFSAERTGGSVSTLTIQRTQQEDSAVYLCASSLAGGVGNTIYFGEGSWLTVV.

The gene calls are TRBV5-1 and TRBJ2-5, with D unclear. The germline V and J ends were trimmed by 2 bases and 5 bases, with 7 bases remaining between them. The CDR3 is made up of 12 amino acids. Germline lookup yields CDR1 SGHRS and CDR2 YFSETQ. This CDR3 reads CASSFGVETQYF. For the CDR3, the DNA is TGCGCCAGCAGCTTTGGAGTGGAGACCCAGTACTTC.

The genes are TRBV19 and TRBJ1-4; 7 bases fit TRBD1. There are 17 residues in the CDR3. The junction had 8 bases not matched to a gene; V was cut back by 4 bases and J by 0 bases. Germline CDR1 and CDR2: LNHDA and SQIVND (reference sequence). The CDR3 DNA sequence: TGTGCCAGTAGTAACTACAGGGGAACCGCAACTAATGAAAAACTGTTTTTT. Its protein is CASSNYRGTATNEKLFF.